These 28 T cell receptor beta chains were sequenced from one sample in a study of tumor and adjacent non-tumor tissue in lung cancer. The template was RNA from unsorted bulk tissue. The library came from three nested PCR rounds adapted from ARM-PCR protocols. From the multiplex PCR reads, TCRdb called clonotypes with MiXCR, one entry per CDR3 protein. The top ten hold around 16% of the sample, which has more than 85,000 distinct CDR3 sequences, approximately 57% seen once. Sequenced input: lung tumor tissue. The receptors come from a man aged 65 to 85 with non-small cell lung cancer.

J is TRBJ2-7 and V is TRBV23-1; 10 nucleotides match TRBD2. TRBV23-1 counts as an open reading frame of uncertain function. V was pared by 3 bases and J by 7 bases, with 18 bases of the junction left unmatched. The CDR3 totals 18 residues. In DNA, the CDR3 is TGCGCCAGCAGTCAGAACCCCCCCTCCAGCGGGAGGGCCGATGAGCAGTACTTC. Amino acids: CASSQNPPSSGRADEQYF.

A word on this clonotype: Its ends do not fully match the called genes, so a read error is possible. This sequence joins TRBV5-6 and TRBJ1-2; 10 bases are shared with TRBD1. CDR3 length equals 16 residues. CDR1 and CDR2 (germline): SGHDT, YYEEEE. The CDR3 nucleotides read TGTGCCAGCAGCCACATACCGGGACAGGGGATTCCTGGCTGCACCTTC. Translation: CASSHIPGQGIPGCTF.

Only a few counts were recorded for this clonotype. The chain joins TRBV20-1 to TRBJ2-5; 15 nucleotides match TRBD2. The V gene end was trimmed by 6 bases and the J gene end by 5 bases; junction bases not matched to a gene: 10. There are 16 residues in the CDR3. Germline lookup yields CDR1 DFQATT and CDR2 SNEGSKA (reference sequence). CDR3 sequence reads: CSATYGLAGGGETQYF. As DNA, the CDR3 is TGCAGTGCAACCTACGGACTAGCGGGAGGGGGGGAGACCCAGTACTTC.

Remarks on this clonotype: Mismatch with germline at one junction end may stem from a read error. The chain recombines TRBV11-2 with TRBJ2-1; D not certain. The CDR3 covers 16 residues. Germline assignment: CDR1 SGHAT and CDR2 FQNNGV. The CDR3 DNA follows: TGTGCAAGCAGCTTAGGGATGGGCGACACCTACAATGAGCAGTTCTTC. Amino acid sequence: CASSLGMGDTYNEQFF.

In regard to this clonotype: The CDR3 does not close with the conserved phenylalanine or tryptophan, likely indicating a read error. It is unclear where the CDR3 begins or ends on the DNA, so no DNA is shown, and the CDR3 is as TCRdb lists it. The V gene is TRBV6-1, the J gene TRBJ2-2. Per germline, CDR1 MNHNS and CDR2 SASEGT. From its first to its last residue, the CDR3 has 14 amino acids. The CDR3 loop is CASYTTENTGEPFL.

This clonotype was detected ten times or more. The V call is TRBV10-3, the J call TRBJ2-7; TRBD1 agrees at 9 bases. J lost 0 bases, V lost 8 bases, and 8 bases had no gene match. The CDR3 is 15 residues long. CDR1 and CDR2 from the germline V gene are ENHRY and SYGVKD. This CDR3 reads CAIGTGTGSSYEQYF. The CDR3, as DNA: TGTGCCATCGGAACCGGGACAGGGAGCTCCTACGAGCAGTACTTC.

At least ten counts were recorded for this clonotype. The genes are TRBV13 and TRBJ2-3; unclear D gene. The CDR3 sequence is 11 residues long. V lost 1 base to trimming and J lost 6 bases, with 2 bases between them. Germline loops: CDR1 PRHDT, CDR2 FYEKMQ (reference sequence). Here the CDR3 reads CASSLADTQYF. The CDR3 DNA reads as TGTGCCAGCAGCTTAGCGGATACGCAGTATTTT.

V and J are TRBV9 and TRBJ1-5; D is possibly TRBD1 (5 bases). With 0 bases removed from V and 4 bases from J, the gap between germline ends came to 11 bases. CDR1 SGDLS and CDR2 YYNGEE come from the germline V gene. The CDR3 has 15 amino acids. This CDR3 reads CASSVGRGKNQPQHF. CDR3 in DNA: TGTGCCAGCAGCGTAGGGAGGGGAAAAAATCAGCCCCAGCATTTT.

The genes are TRBV6-1 and TRBJ2-6; TRBD1 is a possible D gene (6 bases). Germline CDR1 is MNHNS and CDR2 is SASEGT. Trimming pared 4 bases from V and 15 bases from J, leaving 25 bases between. There are 16 residues in the CDR3. CDR3 DNA sequence: TGTGCCAGCAGTGCCGAGGACAGCTCTGAGGCCAATGCCCTGACTTTC. It is translated as CASSAEDSSEANALTF.

In its sample, this clonotype was seen many times. The chain joins TRBV29-1 to TRBJ1-1; D is unclear. Trimming cost V 7 bases and J 0 bases, with 15 bases left between them. Germline V gene lookup returns CDR1 SQVTM and CDR2 ANQGSEA. This CDR3 has 14 residues. The CDR3 nucleotides read TGCAGCGCCCTGAAGCCGCCTATGAACACTGAAGCTTTCTTT. Its translation: CSALKPPMNTEAFF.

Of note for this clonotype: One end of the junction is discordant with germline, which a read error may explain. The chain recombines TRBV11-2 with TRBJ2-7; D gene uncertain. The CDR3 consists of 13 residues. The germline CDR1 and CDR2 sequences are SGHAT and FQNNGV. The DNA of the CDR3 is TGTGCTAGCAGCTTAGATCGAGTTTACGGGCAGTACTTC. Translation gives CASSLDRVYGQYF. The full variable domain, rest sourced from reference TRBV11-2 and TRBJ2-7, is EAGVAQSPRYKIIEKRQSVAFWCNPISGHATLYWYQQILGQGPKLLIQFQNNGVVDDSQLPKDRFSAERLKGVDSTLKIQPAKLEDSAVYLCASSLDRVYGQYFGPGTRLTVT.

In the case of this clonotype: One end of the junction fails to match germline, which may point to a read error. This chain connects TRBV11-2 to TRBJ2-7; D call uncertain. CDR3 length: 15 residues. CDR1 and CDR2 (germline): SGHAT, FQNNGV. CDR3 sequence: CASSLFQGMFYKQYF. The CDR3 DNA reads as TGTGCCAGCAGCTTATTCCAAGGGATGTTCTACAAGCAGTACTTC.

In its sample, this clonotype is large. The chain employs TRBV6-1 and TRBJ1-1; the D gene is possibly TRBD1 (5 bases). Germline V gene data show CDR1 as MNHNS and CDR2 as SASEGT. There are 13 residues in the CDR3. V was shortened by 8 bases and J by 2 bases, with 12 bases between the two germline ends. The CDR3 loop reads CASAGRSNTEAFF. The CDR3 nucleotides are TGTGCCAGCGCAGGGCGAAGTAACACTGAAGCTTTCTTT.

With regard to this clonotype: A read error may account for a junction end that differs from germline. CDR3 amino acids: CARSPRDGVIETQYF. CDR3 DNA: TGTGCCAGGAGCCCCCGGGACGGGGTTATCGAGACCCAGTATTTC. The V gene is TRBV11-1, the J gene TRBJ2-5; possibly TRBD1 or TRBD2 for D (5 bases each). The CDR3 length is 15 residues. In germline, CDR1 is SGHAT, CDR2 FQDESV (reference sequence). The variable domain in full, with the rest retrieved from reference TRBV11-1 and TRBJ2-5, is EAEVAQSPRYKITEKSQAVAFWCDPISGHATLYWYRQILGQGPELLVQFQDESVVDDSQLPKDRFSAERLKGVDSTLKIQPAELGDSAMYLCARSPRDGVIETQYFGPGTRLLVL.

Many counts were recorded for this clonotype. CDR3 in amino acids: CASSYSPPGQSPAGYTF. CDR3 bases: TGTGCCAGCAGTTACTCCCCCCCGGGACAGTCCCCAGCAGGCTACACCTTC. This chain uses TRBV6-5 with TRBJ1-2, with 7 bases identical to TRBD1. The ends lost 0 bases at V and 8 bases at J; junction bases unmatched: 15. Germline V lookup: CDR1 MNHEY, CDR2 SVGAGI. This CDR3 comprises 17 residues.

This clonotype was found a few times. This clone may be a read error of a much larger clone one base away. The genes are TRBV12-3 or TRBV12-4 and TRBJ1-1, with 8 positions matching TRBD1. The CDR3 contains 15 residues. CDR3: CASSHRDRMNTEASF. For the CDR3, the DNA is TGTGCCAGCAGTCATCGGGACAGGATGAACACTGAAGCTTCCTTT.

This clonotype was recorded only once. A read error may account for a junction end that differs from germline. This chain uses TRBV11-2 with TRBJ2-7; D not certain. Germline V gives CDR1 SGHAT, CDR2 FQNNGV. The CDR3 contains 14 residues. The CDR3 is CTSSIEESSYEQYF. Here the CDR3 DNA reads TGTACCAGCAGCATAGAAGAGAGCTCCTACGAGCAGTACTTC.

Points on this clonotype: Mismatch with germline at one junction end may stem from a read error. V and J are TRBV6-5 and TRBJ2-1; weak D call: TRBD1 (7 bases). There are 15 residues in the CDR3. The germline gives CDR1 MNHEY, CDR2 SVGAGI. The CDR3 DNA follows: TGTGCCAGCACCCAGGGGGGAGTATCCTACAATGAGCTGTTCTTC. This translates into CASTQGGVSYNELFF.

This clonotype showed up many times. The V and J genes are TRBV12-3 or TRBV12-4 and TRBJ1-5, with a weak D call TRBD1 (5 bases). V was pared by 6 bases and J by 6 bases, with 21 bases between. The CDR3 consists of 16 residues. CDR3 region: CASRLRGRDPTQPQHF. The CDR3 DNA follows: TGTGCCAGCAGATTAAGAGGAAGGGACCCGACTCAGCCCCAGCATTTT.

Worth noting for this clonotype: This may stem from a read error, because a much larger clone lies one nucleotide away. The conserved phenylalanine or tryptophan is not found at the CDR3 terminus, so this likely reflects a read error. The chain recombines TRBV7-9 with TRBJ2-7; TRBD1 agrees at 8 bases. Germline CDR1 and CDR2: SEHNR and FQNEAQ (reference sequence). Losses at the gene ends were 4 bases for V and 4 bases for J; bases not matched to a gene: 9. The CDR3 contains 15 residues. The CDR3 here is CASSSSQGAGYEQYS. The CDR3 coding sequence is TGTGCCAGCAGCTCTAGCCAGGGGGCAGGTTACGAGCAGTACTCC.

This clonotype was seen a handful of times. The chain joins TRBV24-1 to TRBJ2-2; 8 bases line up with TRBD1. This CDR3 comprises 14 residues. Germline CDR1 reads KGHDR; CDR2 reads SFDVKD. J gave up 5 bases and V 8 bases, and 6 bases lay outside the gene matches. The CDR3 DNA sequence: TGTGCCACCAATGAAAACAGGGGGACCGGGGAGCTGTTTTTT. Translating it yields CATNENRGTGELFF.

This clonotype was counted ten times or more. This chain joins TRBV28 and TRBJ2-7; D uncertain. The CDR3 is 14 amino acids. Trimming took 3 bases from V and 4 from J, leaving 13 bases between them. The germline V gene has CDR1 MDHEN and CDR2 SYDVKM. For the CDR3, the DNA is TGTGCCAGCAGTTTTGGATCTCCCGGGTACGAGCAGTACTTC. This sequence encodes CASSFGSPGYEQYF.

V is TRBV4-2 and J is TRBJ2-5, with D possibly matching TRBD1 (6 bases). Germline V gives CDR1 LGHNA, CDR2 YNFKEQ. The CDR3 has 13 residues. Trimming stripped 4 bases from V and 9 bases from J, with 15 bases between. Written as DNA, the CDR3 is TGTGCCAGCAGCCCCTGGGGGCGACAGGCCCAGTACTTC. Translation gives CASSPWGRQAQYF.

The rearrangement links TRBV6-2 or TRBV6-3 to TRBJ2-6; TRBD1 is a possible D gene (6 bases). Germline CDR1 and CDR2: MNHEY and SVGEGT. The CDR3 consists of 15 residues. The ends were cut back, 7 bases at V and 0 bases at J, with 10 bases in the middle. CDR3 DNA sequence: TGTGCCAGCATCGCACAGGGCTCTGGGGCCAACGTCCTGACTTTC. It is translated as CASIAQGSGANVLTF.

On this clonotype itself: A junction boundary mismatches the germline segment, possibly from a read error. The chain is built from TRBV12-3 or TRBV12-4 and TRBJ2-7, with no clear D. CDR3 length equals 11 residues. The CDR3 loop reads CASSSHQIQYF. The CDR3 nucleotides are TGTGCCAGCAGTTCACACCAGATTCAGTATTTC.

In regard to this clonotype: An end of the junction differs from the germline gene, which may be a read error. J is TRBJ2-7 and V is TRBV29-1; possible D gene TRBD1, 6 bases. Per germline, CDR1 SQVTM and CDR2 ANQGSEA. CDR3 size: 16 residues. The CDR3 loop reads CSVEAQGHFSSYEQYF. The CDR3 coding sequence is TGCAGCGTTGAAGCCCAGGGACACTTTAGCTCCTACGAGCAGTATTTC.

The rearrangement joins TRBV4-2 to TRBJ2-7; D not resolved. The CDR3 is 14 amino acids. V was trimmed by 3 bases and J by 7 bases, leaving 16 bases between them. Germline loops: CDR1 LGHNA, CDR2 YNFKEQ. The CDR3 DNA sequence: TGTGCCAGCAGCCATGATTCTGGATCGGTGGAGCAGTACTTC. This encodes CASSHDSGSVEQYF.

As to this clonotype: The junction and the germline gene differ at one end; a read error may be behind it. The gene calls are TRBV28 and TRBJ1-5, with a weak D call TRBD1 (5 bases). Per germline, CDR1 MDHEN and CDR2 SYDVKM. The CDR3 runs 15 residues. The chain's CDR3 is CTSSFRVHGDQPQHF. The CDR3 DNA sequence: TGTACCAGCAGTTTCAGGGTTCATGGGGATCAGCCCCAGCATTTT.